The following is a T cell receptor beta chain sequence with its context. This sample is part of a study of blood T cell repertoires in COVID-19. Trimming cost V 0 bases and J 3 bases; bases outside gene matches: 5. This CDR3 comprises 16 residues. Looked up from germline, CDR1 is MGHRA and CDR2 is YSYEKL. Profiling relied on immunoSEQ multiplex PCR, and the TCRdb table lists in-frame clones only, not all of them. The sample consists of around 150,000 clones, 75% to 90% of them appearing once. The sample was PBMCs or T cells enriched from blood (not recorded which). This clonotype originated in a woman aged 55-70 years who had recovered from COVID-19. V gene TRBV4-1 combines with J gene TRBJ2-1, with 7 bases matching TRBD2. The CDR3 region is CASSQDPSGGYNEQFF. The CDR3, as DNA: TGCGCCAGCAGCCAAGATCCGTCGGGGGGCTACAATGAGCAGTTCTTC.